These 5 T cell receptor beta chains were all obtained from the same sample, sequenced in a study of Graves' ophthalmopathy and Graves' hyperthyroidism. The TCR beta CDR3 regions underwent amplification from RNA transcripts. RT-PCR with HTBI primers came first, then second-round multiplex PCR. TCRdb re-analysed the multiplex PCR reads in MiXCR, keeping a single row per CDR3 protein. The repertoire consists of more than 300,000 distinct CDR3 sequences, with about 17% occurring once and the leading ten covering 2.4%. The specimen was peripheral blood. The receptors come from an adult woman with stable Graves' hyperthyroidism.

This clonotype was counted many times. The chain is built from TRBV12-3 or TRBV12-4 and TRBJ2-5, with D possibly TRBD1 on 7 matching bases. The CDR3 has 15 amino acids. Trimming left V 4 bases short and J 1 base short, with 13 bases between. The CDR3 loop reads CASSSTRGAQETQYF. DNA for the CDR3: TGTGCCAGCAGTTCCACCAGGGGGGCCCAAGAGACCCAGTACTTC.

This clonotype was seen at least ten times. The chain links TRBV7-2 to TRBJ2-5; D tentatively fits TRBD1 or TRBD2 (6 bases each). The V gene's germline CDR1 is SGHTA and CDR2 FQGNSA. Trimming shortened V by 6 bases and J by 5 bases, and 19 bases separated the two germline ends. The CDR3 totals 15 residues. The CDR3 protein is CASSKGGPSWETQYF. The CDR3 DNA reads as TGTGCCAGCAGTAAGGGGGGCCCGAGTTGGGAGACCCAGTACTTC.

This clonotype was counted ten times or more. V is TRBV19 and J is TRBJ1-5; 8 nucleotides align to TRBD1. Germline assignment: CDR1 LNHDA and CDR2 SQIVND (reference sequence). There are 13 residues in the CDR3. V lost 9 bases to trimming and J lost 5 bases; unmatched junction nucleotides: 6. CDR3 protein: CASQDRVHQPQHF. The CDR3 nucleotides are TGTGCCAGCCAGGACAGGGTTCATCAGCCCCAGCATTTT.

On this clonotype: At one of its ends the junction is not consistent with the germline gene, which may arise from a read error. The J gene is TRBJ2-7, the V gene TRBV24-1; D call uncertain. Germline CDR1 KGHDR, CDR2 SFDVKD. The CDR3 covers 13 residues. For the CDR3, the DNA is TGTGCCACCAGTGATCTAATATCCTACGATCAGTACTTC. This sequence encodes CATSDLISYDQYF.

This clonotype was detected a few times. V is TRBV7-9 and J is TRBJ2-1; 15 nucleotides line up with TRBD2. Germline V gene lookup returns CDR1 SEHNR and CDR2 FQNEAQ (reference sequence). This CDR3 has 16 amino acids. J was trimmed by 15 bases and V by 2 bases; bases with no gene match: 11. The CDR3 here is CASSLLTGLAGGKRFF. DNA for the CDR3: TGTGCCAGCAGCTTATTGACTGGACTAGCGGGAGGGAAGAGGTTCTTC.